One T cell receptor beta chain is described in this entry. The data are from a study of blood T cell repertoires in COVID-19. V dropped 2 bases and J dropped 3 bases, with 6 bases sitting between them. The length of the CDR3 is 12 residues. Germline CDR1 SGHDT, CDR2 YYEEEE. This table comes from immunoSEQ multiplex PCR, and its TCRdb copy is limited to in-frame clones, with some not included. The sample lists tens of thousands of clones; about four fifths were seen once. The clonotype comes from a human donor with acute or convalescent COVID-19. The donor label of this sample is uncertain. The V gene is TRBV5-6, the J gene TRBJ2-7; D is unclear. Sequencing was performed on peripheral blood. CDR3: CASSFLSYEQYF. The CDR3 DNA sequence: TGTGCCAGCAGCTTCCTTAGCTACGAGCAGTACTTC.